Described below is a single TCR beta chain sequence and its context. The entry originates in a study of CD8 T cells in Susac syndrome. Sequencing targeted TCR beta in blood CD8+ and CD4+ T cells. V lost 4 bases and J lost 2; bases outside the gene matches: 14. Germline values: CDR1 SQVTM, CDR2 ANQGSEA. CDR3 length: 17 residues. Reverse transcription of 0.5 to 1 ug RNA was performed with random hexamers. TCRdb redid the calling of the immunoSEQ multiplex PCR reads with MiXCR, one entry per CDR3 protein. Of around 280,000 distinct CDR3 sequences listed, 85% are singletons. J is TRBJ2-7 and V is TRBV29-1; the match to TRBD2 covers 10 bases. The sample comprised CD8+ T cells from PBMCs. The TCR comes from a human donor with multiple sclerosis. The CDR3 spells CSVGPGGSGRGTYEQYF. CDR3 sequence (DNA): TGCAGCGTTGGCCCGGGAGGGAGCGGGAGGGGAACCTACGAGCAGTACTTC.